This T cell receptor (beta chain) was found in a study of blood T cell repertoires in COVID-19. Overall study context: The United States, Italy and Spain supplied acute and convalescent COVID-19 samples. The cDNA or gDNA used as material had been derived from T cells, B-cell-depleted T cells, or PBMCs.

How the authors handled the data: Estimation of nucleated cell counts was performed using reference gene primer amplification. Profiled with immunoSEQ multiplex PCR; TCRdb holds only in-frame clones, not every one. That table gives V, J and clone size, and the DNA gave D and trimming. The repertoire holds approximately 65,000 clones, with over 60% as singletons. V was clipped by 2 bases and J by 0 bases, with 17 bases between them. Germline CDR1 and CDR2: MNHEY and SVGEGT. This CDR3 contains 18 residues. The chain links TRBV6-2 or TRBV6-3 to TRBJ2-1; tentatively, D is TRBD2 (5 bases). What was sequenced was peripheral blood. The TCR originated in a human donor in a cohort sampled during active COVID-19. CDR3 DNA: TGTGCCAGCAGTTACCCCCTGCGGTATGGGAGCTCCTACAATGAGCAGTTCTTC. It specifies CASSYPLRYGSSYNEQFF.